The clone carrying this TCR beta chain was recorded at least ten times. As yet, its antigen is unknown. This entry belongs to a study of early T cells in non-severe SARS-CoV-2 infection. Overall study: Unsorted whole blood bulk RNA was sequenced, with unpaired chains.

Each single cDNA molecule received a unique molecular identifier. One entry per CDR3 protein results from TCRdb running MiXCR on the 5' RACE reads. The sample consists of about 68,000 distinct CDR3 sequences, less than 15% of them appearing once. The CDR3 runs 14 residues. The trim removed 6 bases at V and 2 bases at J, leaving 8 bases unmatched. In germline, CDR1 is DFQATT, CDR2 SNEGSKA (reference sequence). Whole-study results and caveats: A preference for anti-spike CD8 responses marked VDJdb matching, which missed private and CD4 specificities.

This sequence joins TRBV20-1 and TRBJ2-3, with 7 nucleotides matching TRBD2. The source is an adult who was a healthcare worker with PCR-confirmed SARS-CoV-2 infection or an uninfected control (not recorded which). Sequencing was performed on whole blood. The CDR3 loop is CSASSGAITDTQYF. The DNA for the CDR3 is TGCAGTGCCTCCAGCGGGGCCATCACAGATACGCAGTATTTT.